Shown below are 30 T cell receptor beta chains from a single sample sequenced in a study of OX40 agonist ivuxolimab in advanced cancers. Sequencing was performed with immunoSEQ multiplex PCR; in TCRdb, only in-frame clones are kept and a portion is missing. Of 30,000 to 40,000 clones listed, about nine tenths are singletons. The material sequenced was CD4+ or CD8+ T cells sorted from blood, taken in a trial of the OX40 agonist ivuxolimab. The receptors were gathered from an adult with an advanced solid tumor such as melanoma, head and neck, liver or kidney cancer.

The V gene is TRBV2, the J gene TRBJ1-5; no definite D call. The germline V gene encodes CDR1 SNHLY and CDR2 FYNNEI. The length of the CDR3 is 14 residues. V was pared by 5 bases and J by 1 base, with 9 bases between. CDR3 sequence reads: CASSLRRSNQPQHF. DNA of the CDR3: TGTGCCAGCAGTTTACGTCGGAGCAATCAGCCCCAGCATTTT.

J is TRBJ2-5 and V is TRBV15; 12 bases agree with TRBD2. The J call could be wrong; TRBJ2-7 is a better fit for the DNA end. This CDR3 is 15 amino acids long. CDR1 is LNHNV and CDR2 is YYDKDF in the germline V gene (reference sequence). For the CDR3, the DNA is TGTGCCACCAGCAGAGATACTAGCGGGAGGTACGAGCAGTACTTC. It yields the protein CATSRDTSGRYEQYF.

V usage is TRBV6-4 and J usage is TRBJ2-5; tentative D call: TRBD2 (7 bases). The V end was cut by 0 bases, the J end by 9 bases, with 11 bases between. This CDR3 comprises 13 residues. Per germline, CDR1 MRHNA and CDR2 SNTAGT. The CDR3, as DNA: TGTGCCAGCAGTGACTCGAGGGGGGGTGCCCAGTACTTC. Amino acids: CASSDSRGGAQYF.

The chain combines TRBV6-5 with TRBJ1-2; D call uncertain. Germline CDR1 and CDR2: MNHEY and SVGAGI. V was cut by 6 bases and J by 9 bases, with 20 bases left in between. The CDR3 runs 14 residues. As DNA, the CDR3 is TGTGCCAGCAGGGGTCCGTGGGTGGGAGTAAGCTACACCTTC. It is translated as CASRGPWVGVSYTF.

For the CDR3, the DNA is TGTGCCAGTAGTCTACAGAGTTTCCTAAGCAATCAGCCCCAGCATTTT. It specifies CASSLQSFLSNQPQHF. This sequence joins TRBV19 and TRBJ1-5; D is unclear. The germline V gene encodes CDR1 LNHDA and CDR2 SQIVND (reference sequence). The CDR3 is 16 amino acids. The ends were cut back, 5 bases at V and 1 base at J, with 15 bases in the middle.

This sequence joins TRBV7-6 and TRBJ2-2, with unresolved D. V lost 2 bases to trimming and J lost 4 bases, with 11 bases between them. Germline CDR1 is SGHVS and CDR2 is FNYEAQ. The CDR3 totals 15 residues. The CDR3 region is CASSLYGQSTGELFF. CDR3 nucleotide sequence: TGTGCCAGCAGCTTATACGGGCAAAGCACCGGGGAGCTGTTTTTT.

V gene TRBV18 combines with J gene TRBJ2-3; TRBD2 agrees at 8 bases. Germline lookup yields CDR1 KGHSH and CDR2 LQKENI. V dropped 0 bases and J dropped 3; count of bases not matched to a gene: 5. This CDR3 spans 16 amino acids. The CDR3 loop reads CASSPPAAGGTDTQYF. The CDR3 coding sequence is TGTGCCAGCTCACCACCGGCGGCGGGAGGTACAGATACGCAGTATTTT.

This clone has just a few counts. V usage is TRBV9 and J usage is TRBJ2-7; 9 bases fit TRBD2. Per the germline V gene, CDR1 is SGDLS and CDR2 is YYNGEE. The CDR3 is made up of 16 amino acids. The V and J ends lost 2 bases and 3 bases, in that order; junction bases with no gene match: 9. The CDR3 region is CASSVLAGSGVYEQYF. For the CDR3, the DNA is TGTGCCAGCAGCGTCCTAGCGGGAAGCGGGGTCTACGAGCAGTACTTC. The complete variable domain, with remaining parts taken from reference TRBV9 and TRBJ2-7, reads DSGVTQTPKHLITATGQRVTLRCSPRSGDLSVYWYQQSLDQGLQFLIQYYNGEERAKGNILERFSAQQFPDLHSELNLSSLELGDSALYFCASSVLAGSGVYEQYFGPGTRLTVT.

The J gene is TRBJ2-5, the V gene TRBV2; D gene unclear. The CDR3 has 11 amino acids. Trimming stripped 5 bases from V and 13 bases from J, with 14 bases between. Germline assignment: CDR1 SNHLY and CDR2 FYNNEI. CDR3 coding DNA: TGTGCCAGCAGTCTATATGAGAGTGGGTACTTC. This translates into CASSLYESGYF.

The rearrangement links TRBV5-4 to TRBJ1-5; 8 bases are shared with TRBD1. The ends lost 4 bases at V and 3 bases at J; junction bases unmatched: 3. The germline V gene encodes CDR1 SGHNT and CDR2 YYREEE (reference sequence). There are 14 residues in the CDR3. The chain's CDR3 is CASSRTGTNQPQHF. The CDR3 region has the DNA TGTGCCAGCAGCCGGACAGGGACCAATCAGCCCCAGCATTTT.

The chain combines TRBV11-1 with TRBJ2-7; no firm D call. Germline loops: CDR1 SGHAT, CDR2 FQDESV (reference sequence). The V and J ends lost 4 bases and 0 bases respectively, with 1 base between them. The CDR3 has 11 residues. In DNA, the CDR3 is TGTGCCAGCAGCTCCTCCTACGAGCAGTACTTC. Residues: CASSSSYEQYF.

A remark on this clone: A read error may produce the germline difference seen at one junction end. This chain links TRBV28 with TRBJ1-1; tentative D call: TRBD1 (6 bases). The CDR3 consists of 14 residues. Germline CDR1 is MDHEN and CDR2 is SYDVKM. This CDR3 is CANSLQGADTEAFF. CDR3 coding DNA: TGTGCCAACAGTTTACAGGGAGCGGACACTGAAGCTTTCTTT.

The J gene is TRBJ2-7, the V gene TRBV6-5, with a possible D match to TRBD2 (6 bases). There are 14 residues in the CDR3. Trimming cost V 6 bases and J 3 bases, with 15 bases left between them. Germline V gene lookup returns CDR1 MNHEY and CDR2 SVGAGI. CDR3 region: CASRDSGEHYEQYF. The CDR3 DNA is TGTGCCAGCAGGGATAGCGGAGAGCACTACGAGCAGTACTTC.

The V call is TRBV30, the J call TRBJ2-4; D unclear. Germline V lookup: CDR1 GTSNPN, CDR2 SVGIG (reference sequence). The CDR3 consists of 13 residues. Trimming took off 1 base at V and 0 bases at J, with 4 bases between the two ends. CDR3 residues: CAWSEKAKNIQYF. Here the CDR3 DNA reads TGTGCCTGGAGTGAAAAAGCCAAAAACATTCAGTACTTC.

The V gene is TRBV27, the J gene TRBJ2-1, with a possible D match to TRBD1 (6 bases). CDR3 length: 14 residues. Trimming stripped 4 bases from V and 9 bases from J, with 16 bases between. CDR1 is MNHEY, CDR2 SMNVEV, per germline (reference sequence). CDR3 region: CASSWQAQGAEQFF. DNA for the CDR3: TGTGCCAGCAGTTGGCAGGCACAGGGCGCTGAGCAGTTCTTC.

This clone appeared once. This sequence joins TRBV29-1 and TRBJ2-7; TRBD2 matches 7 bases. The V gene's germline CDR1 is SQVTM and CDR2 ANQGSEA. This CDR3 spans 14 amino acids. J gave up 5 bases and V 5 bases, and 12 bases lay outside the gene matches. For the CDR3, the DNA is TGCAGCGTTAGTAAGAACAGTGGGAGGGACGAGCAGTACTTC. It translates to CSVSKNSGRDEQYF.

This clone was observed a handful of times. J is TRBJ2-2 and V is TRBV27; TRBD1 matches 7 bases. The CDR3 has 14 residues. The germline V gene encodes CDR1 MNHEY and CDR2 SMNVEV (reference sequence). V was pared by 10 bases and J by 0 bases, with 5 bases of the junction left unmatched. CDR3: CATRGTANTGELFF. The CDR3 DNA sequence: TGTGCCACCCGAGGGACAGCGAACACCGGGGAGCTGTTTTTT.

V is TRBV7-9 and J is TRBJ2-5; no firm D call. V was pared by 1 base and J by 5 bases, with 8 bases between. CDR3 length: 13 residues. Germline assignment: CDR1 SEHNR and CDR2 FQNEAQ (reference sequence). CDR3 residues: CASSLDQPETQYF. In nucleotides, the CDR3 is TGTGCCAGCAGCTTAGACCAACCGGAGACCCAGTACTTC.

This rearrangement joins TRBV28 to TRBJ2-2, with D possibly being TRBD1 (6 bases). V was trimmed by 4 bases and J by 4 bases, leaving 13 bases between them. CDR3 length: 15 amino acids. CDR1 MDHEN and CDR2 SYDVKM come from the germline V gene. In DNA, the CDR3 is TGTGCCAGCAGTTCCCCCGACAGGTTCACCGGGGAGCTGTTTTTT. It codes for CASSSPDRFTGELFF.

The V call is TRBV7-8, the J call TRBJ2-1; unclear D gene. This CDR3 region has 13 residues. V was cut by 3 bases and J by 8 bases, with 11 bases left in between. The germline gives CDR1 SGHVS, CDR2 FQNEAQ. CDR3 nucleotides: TGTGCCAGCAGCTTGGCCCCGTCCGATGAGCAGTTCTTC. The encoded protein is CASSLAPSDEQFF.

This chain links TRBV2 with TRBJ2-7; 9 bases are a match to TRBD2. The length of the CDR3 is 14 residues. Per the germline V gene, CDR1 is SNHLY and CDR2 is FYNNEI. The trim removed 7 bases at V and 2 bases at J, leaving 6 bases unmatched. The CDR3 loop reads CASNRAGGPYEQYF. In nucleotides, the CDR3 is TGTGCCAGCAACCGGGCGGGAGGGCCCTACGAGCAGTACTTC.

The chain is built from TRBV11-2 and TRBJ2-5, with 7 bases that match TRBD1. The J call may be faulty, since TRBJ2-7 better matches the DNA end. This CDR3 has 13 amino acids. Germline V gene lookup returns CDR1 SGHAT and CDR2 FQNNGV. CDR3 region: CASSLETGDEQYF. DNA for the CDR3: TGTGCCAGCAGCTTAGAAACAGGGGACGAGCAGTACTTC.

The genes are TRBV11-2 and TRBJ2-4, with no clear D. Trimming took 8 bases from V and 0 from J, leaving 11 bases between them. Germline V gene lookup returns CDR1 SGHAT and CDR2 FQNNGV. CDR3 length: 14 amino acids. CDR3 residues: CASGPELAKNIQYF. CDR3 DNA: TGTGCCAGCGGACCGGAACTAGCCAAAAACATTCAGTACTTC.

The chain links TRBV27 to TRBJ2-1; D gene ambiguous. This CDR3 is 17 amino acids long. Germline V CDR1 and CDR2: MNHEY, SMNVEV (reference sequence). The germline V and J ends were trimmed by 3 bases and 5 bases, with 20 bases remaining between them. The CDR3 loop reads CASSFPPQRRAHNEQFF. CDR3 nucleotides: TGTGCCAGCAGTTTTCCCCCCCAAAGACGGGCTCACAATGAGCAGTTCTTC.

This sequence joins TRBV11-2 and TRBJ1-2; D is ambiguous. The CDR3 is 14 amino acids. V was cut by 5 bases and J by 4 bases, with 14 bases left in between. Germline V gene data show CDR1 as SGHAT and CDR2 as FQNNGV. The CDR3 is CASSPPTSGYGYTF. Written as DNA, the CDR3 is TGTGCCAGCAGCCCACCCACTTCGGGCTATGGCTACACCTTC.

The chain recombines TRBV2 with TRBJ1-1; D call uncertain. Looked up from germline, CDR1 is SNHLY and CDR2 is FYNNEI. The length of the CDR3 is 15 residues. Trimming took 5 bases from V and 7 from J, leaving 20 bases between them. CDR3 in amino acids: CASSSEGRSSGEAFF. CDR3 DNA sequence: TGTGCCAGCAGTTCCGAAGGACGGTCAAGTGGTGAAGCTTTCTTT.

V is TRBV9 and J is TRBJ2-7; tentatively, D is TRBD1 (6 bases). The CDR3 totals 14 residues. V gave up 0 bases and J gave up 5 bases, with 12 bases separating them. From germline, CDR1 is SGDLS and CDR2 YYNGEE. The CDR3 region has the DNA TGTGCCAGCAGCGTAGGCAGGGGCAGGGACGAGCAGTACTTC. It translates to CASSVGRGRDEQYF.

This clone showed up just a few times. V is TRBV27 and J is TRBJ2-1; 7 positions agree with TRBD1. The V and J ends lost 5 bases and 3 bases, in that order; junction bases with no gene match: 13. Germline V gene sequence: CDR1 MNHEY, CDR2 SMNVEV (reference sequence). The CDR3 covers 17 residues. The CDR3 spells CASSLRPPRQGYNEQFF. The CDR3 bases are TGTGCCAGCAGTCTGAGACCTCCACGACAGGGCTACAATGAGCAGTTCTTC.

This sequence joins TRBV6-5 and TRBJ1-5; tentative D call: TRBD1 (5 bases). Germline lookup yields CDR1 MNHEY and CDR2 SVGAGI. V was shortened by 10 bases and J by 0 bases, with 13 bases between the two germline ends. CDR3 size: 14 residues. The CDR3 coding sequence is TGTGCCACTCGAAGGGGATATAGCAATCAGCCCCAGCATTTT. Protein sequence: CATRRGYSNQPQHF.

The chain combines TRBV19 with TRBJ2-7; possibly TRBD2 for D (6 bases). The CDR3 loop spans 15 amino acids. V gave up 6 bases and J gave up 0 bases, with 15 bases separating them. Germline CDR1 LNHDA, CDR2 SQIVND (reference sequence). This CDR3 is CASRFGGVSSYEQYF. The CDR3, as DNA: TGTGCCAGTAGATTTGGCGGGGTAAGCTCCTACGAGCAGTACTTC.